This T cell receptor (beta chain) derives from a study of T cells in Graves' hyperthyroidism and ophthalmopathy. With 6 bases clipped from V and 2 bases from J, the junction kept 8 bases outside the gene matches. The CDR3 consists of 16 residues. Per germline, CDR1 MNHNS and CDR2 SASEGT. General study findings and limits: Blood also showed most of the thyroid clonotypes that were expanded above 0.001.

This clonotype was counted once. What it binds is not known. The source material, RNA transcripts, was used to amplify TCR beta CDR3 regions. The TCR CDR3 first-round RT-PCR relied on the HTBI primer set. TCRdb ran MiXCR on the multiplex PCR reads and lists one entry per CDR3 protein. The sample shows 400,000 to 550,000 distinct CDR3 sequences, roughly 25% of them seen only once. The sequencing input was blood. The chain combines TRBV6-1 with TRBJ2-7; 12 nucleotides agree with TRBD2. This TCR was recovered from a woman aged 25 to 45 with Graves' ophthalmopathy. The CDR3 DNA reads as TGTGCCAGCAGCTCAATAACTAGCGGGGGGACCTACGAGCAGTACTTC. It encodes CASSSITSGGTYEQYF.